Sequencing of this TCR beta chain was carried out in a study of cytomegalovirus exposure and HLA in healthy donors. Turning to this clone: Its matching antigen is unknown.

Germline trimming cut 8 bases from V and 1 base from J; bases unmatched to any gene: 7. CDR3 length: 14 residues. CDR1 and CDR2 (germline): SEHNR, FQNEAQ (reference sequence). General study findings and limits: The authors excluded some V segments, including TRBV6-2 and TRBV6-3, as indistinguishable.

Primers included in the PCR were 60 Vbeta and 13 Jbeta primers. Sequencing was performed with immunoSEQ multiplex PCR; in TCRdb, only in-frame clones are kept and a portion is missing. The data hold 180,000 or so clones, with roughly 84% observed a single time. The V call is TRBV7-9, the J call TRBJ2-7, with TRBD1 matching 8 bases. The sequence was obtained from a male donor in good health and CMV-seronegative. The sample taken for sequencing was PBMCs. The CDR3: CASLETGESYEQYF. CDR3 nucleotides: TGTGCCAGCTTGGAGACAGGGGAATCCTACGAGCAGTACTTC.